Each of the 21 T cell receptor beta chains below was sequenced from the same sample in a study of PD-1 blockade in mismatch repair-deficient tumors. Antigens of these TCRs are unknown. Repertoires were generated with immunoSEQ multiplex PCR, while TCRdb's copy carries only in-frame clones and drops some. The table records around 14,000 clones, approximately 80% of them present only once. Time point of the sample: roughly ten-day in vitro stimulation with candidate neoantigen peptide 5. Sequences were derived from cells cultured in vitro, sampled from a patient treated with pembrolizumab. These receptors were obtained from an adult with mismatch repair-deficient cancer.

The count of this clone is one. The chain has TRBV6-4 and TRBJ2-3; possible D gene TRBD1, 6 bases. The V end was cut by 2 bases, the J end by 1 base, with 7 bases between. Germline CDR1 is MRHNA and CDR2 is SNTAGT. The CDR3 covers 14 residues. The CDR3 reads CASSDGGGTDTQYF. CDR3 in DNA: TGTGCCAGCAGTGACGGGGGCGGCACAGATACGCAGTATTTT.

The rearrangement joins TRBV7-3 to TRBJ2-3; D unclear. CDR1 is SGHTA and CDR2 is FQGTGA in the germline V gene. V shed 4 bases and J shed 0 bases, with 14 bases lying between them. This CDR3 spans 16 amino acids. The CDR3 DNA reads TGTGCCAGCAGCTCCCTAGGGCGTACTAGCACAGATACGCAGTATTTT. Protein sequence: CASSSLGRTSTDTQYF.

V and J are TRBV2 and TRBJ1-5; D may be TRBD1 (6 bases). The germline V gene has CDR1 SNHLY and CDR2 FYNNEI. V was shortened by 5 bases and J by 15 bases, with 20 bases between the two germline ends. The CDR3 extends over 13 amino acids. The CDR3 reads CASSRSGQLEGHF. Written as DNA, the CDR3 is TGTGCCAGCAGTCGCAGCGGACAGCTCGAGGGGCATTTT.

This sequence joins TRBV18 and TRBJ2-1; D is perhaps TRBD1 or TRBD2 (7 bases each). Germline-derived CDR1 and CDR2 are KGHSH and LQKENI. The V end lost 3 bases, the J end lost 0 bases, and 15 bases lay between the germline ends. This CDR3 spans 17 amino acids. The CDR3 bases are TGTGCCAGCTCACCGACAGGGAGGGTAGGCTCCTACAATGAGCAGTTCTTC. Protein: CASSPTGRVGSYNEQFF.

This clone was observed a single time. The chain couples TRBV27 to TRBJ1-1, with TRBD1 as a possible D gene (6 bases). V lost 7 bases to trimming and J lost 6 bases, with 15 bases between them. This CDR3 comprises 13 residues. The germline V gene has CDR1 MNHEY and CDR2 SMNVEV (reference sequence). CDR3 sequence reads: CASMRREGAEAFF. For the CDR3, the DNA is TGTGCCAGCATGAGGAGGGAGGGGGCTGAAGCTTTCTTT.

The chain employs TRBV7-9 and TRBJ2-5; D gene uncertain. This CDR3 region has 14 residues. Trimming took off 1 base at V and 5 bases at J, with 11 bases between the two ends. Germline V gene data show CDR1 as SEHNR and CDR2 as FQNEAQ (reference sequence). The CDR3 nucleotides are TGTGCCAGCAGCTTAGGGCAAAAGTCGGAGACCCAGTACTTC. Amino acid sequence: CASSLGQKSETQYF.

This clone was observed a few times. V and J are TRBV14 and TRBJ2-2; D is unclear. The germline V and J ends were trimmed by 4 bases and 4 bases, with 10 bases remaining between them. The CDR3 is 14 residues long. Germline values: CDR1 SGHDN, CDR2 FVKESK. CDR3 protein: CASSPRMSTGELFF. The CDR3 region has the DNA TGTGCCAGCAGCCCCCGGATGTCCACCGGGGAGCTGTTTTTT.

V and J are TRBV10-1 and TRBJ1-1; 8 bases fit TRBD1. CDR1 and CDR2 (germline): WNHNN, SYGVQD (reference sequence). The CDR3 sequence is 14 residues long. V was pared by 5 bases and J by 5 bases, with 7 bases of the junction left unmatched. CDR3 protein: CASSPRTGKTEAFF. CDR3 nucleotide sequence: TGCGCCAGCAGTCCACGGACAGGGAAAACTGAAGCTTTCTTT.

The rearrangement links TRBV30 to TRBJ2-1; TRBD2 might be the D (5 bases). The CDR3 is made up of 13 amino acids. Per germline, CDR1 GTSNPN and CDR2 SVGIG (reference sequence). Trimming cost V 2 bases and J 8 bases, with 13 bases left between them. The CDR3 DNA follows: TGTGCCTGGAGTCGGACGGGGTCCCATGAGCAGTTCTTC. Its protein is CAWSRTGSHEQFF.

The V call is TRBV9, the J call TRBJ2-3; 8 bases map to TRBD2. This CDR3 has 16 residues. V was clipped by 4 bases and J by 2 bases; unmatched bases: 9. Germline CDR1 and CDR2: SGDLS and YYNGEE. As DNA, the CDR3 is TGTGCCAGCAGCCCGTTAGCGGGACCCCCCACAGATACGCAGTATTTT. Translating gives CASSPLAGPPTDTQYF.

The V call is TRBV19, the J call TRBJ1-6; the D gene is possibly TRBD1 (5 bases). CDR1 is LNHDA, CDR2 SQIVND, per germline (reference sequence). The CDR3 totals 14 residues. Deletions cut 3 bases from V and 5 bases from J, with 8 bases between. The CDR3 DNA sequence: TGTGCCAGTAGTATTTCCAGGGATAATTCACCCCTCCACTTT. Protein product: CASSISRDNSPLHF. Complete variable domain (other parts from reference TRBV19 and TRBJ1-6): DGGITQSPKYLFRKEGQNVTLSCEQNLNHDAMYWYRQDPGQGLRLIYYSQIVNDFQKGDIAEGYSVSREKKESFPLTVTSAQKNPTAFYLCASSISRDNSPLHFGNGTRLTVT.

V is TRBV7-2 and J is TRBJ2-5; 8 positions match TRBD1. There are 14 residues in the CDR3. The germline V gene encodes CDR1 SGHTA and CDR2 FQGNSA. The ends lost 5 bases at V and 4 bases at J; junction bases unmatched: 6. CDR3 DNA sequence: TGTGCCAGCAGCCTCAGGGGGCTTGGAGAGACCCAGTACTTC. Translated: CASSLRGLGETQYF.

The chain recombines TRBV29-1 with TRBJ2-3; D is tentatively TRBD1 or TRBD2 (5 bases each). The CDR3 spans 13 residues. The germline V gene encodes CDR1 SQVTM and CDR2 ANQGSEA. Trimming removed 8 bases at V and 1 base at J, with 13 bases between. CDR3 nucleotide sequence: TGCAGCCCTTGGGTGGGGGGCACAGATACGCAGTATTTT. Translation gives CSPWVGGTDTQYF.

The chain employs TRBV6-1 and TRBJ2-5; TRBD1 matches at 11 bases. Germline assignment: CDR1 MNHNS and CDR2 SASEGT. This CDR3 is 15 amino acids long. J was trimmed by 5 bases and V by 3 bases; bases with no gene match: 5. CDR3 DNA sequence: TGTGCCAGCAGTGACTGGACAGGGGGCGGGGAGACCCAGTACTTC. It yields the protein CASSDWTGGGETQYF.

The V gene is TRBV6-5, the J gene TRBJ1-2, with TRBD1 matching over 12 bases. Germline assignment: CDR1 MNHEY and CDR2 SVGAGI. The ends lost 3 bases at V and 4 bases at J; junction bases unmatched: 3. CDR3 length: 15 amino acids. The CDR3 coding sequence is TGTGCCAGCAGTTATGGGGGACAGGGGGCCTATGGCTACACCTTC. Residues: CASSYGGQGAYGYTF.

The genes are TRBV5-6 and TRBJ2-7; TRBD1 matches 10 bases. The CDR3 totals 15 residues. With V trimmed by 5 bases and J by 5 bases, 10 bases remained unmatched. Germline V gene sequence: CDR1 SGHDT, CDR2 YYEEEE. The CDR3 protein is CASSARDRGFHEQYF. The CDR3 bases are TGTGCCAGCAGTGCACGGGACAGGGGTTTCCACGAGCAGTACTTC.

The chain carries TRBV10-3 and TRBJ1-1, with unresolved D. Trimming removed 6 bases from V and 1 base from J, with 12 bases in between. The CDR3 is made up of 14 amino acids. Germline V gene lookup returns CDR1 ENHRY and CDR2 SYGVKD. CDR3 DNA: TGTGCCATCAGGACTTTGATCGGGAACACTGAAGCTTTCTTT. Translated: CAIRTLIGNTEAFF.

In its sample, this clone was seen a few times. V and J are TRBV5-4 and TRBJ1-2; unclear D gene. The CDR3 extends over 16 amino acids. The V end lost 0 bases, the J end lost 4 bases, and 16 bases lay between the germline ends. Per the germline V gene, CDR1 is SGHNT and CDR2 is YYREEE (reference sequence). The CDR3 sequence: CASSLDWQPTPYGYTF. Here the CDR3 DNA reads TGTGCCAGCAGCTTGGATTGGCAGCCAACCCCCTATGGCTACACCTTC.

This clone was found once. This chain connects TRBV30 to TRBJ1-3; 11 bases match TRBD1. This CDR3 has 16 amino acids. The V gene end was trimmed by 3 bases and the J gene end by 0 bases; junction bases not matched to a gene: 4. Germline V gene sequence: CDR1 GTSNPN, CDR2 SVGIG (reference sequence). The CDR3 reads CAWSGQGASSGNTIYF. CDR3 coding DNA: TGTGCCTGGAGCGGACAGGGGGCGAGCTCTGGAAACACCATATATTTT.

This rearrangement joins TRBV21-1 to TRBJ2-7; the table calls TRBD2, which could not be checked here. TRBV21-1 is labeled a pseudogene. The CDR3 is made up of 21 amino acids. CDR3 sequence: CASSKTNDEPSIAVPSYEQYF. The CDR3 DNA reads TGTGCCAGCAGCAAGACGAACGACGAACCAAGCATAGCGGTACCCTCCTACGAGCAGTACTTC.

This chain joins TRBV19 and TRBJ2-7; 8 bases match TRBD2. The CDR3 spans 15 residues. From germline, CDR1 is LNHDA and CDR2 SQIVND (reference sequence). V was pared by 5 bases and J by 1 base, with 7 bases of the junction left unmatched. The DNA for the CDR3 is TGTGCCAGTAGTCTTGCTAGCGGGCTTTCCTACGAGCAGTACTTC. Encoded protein: CASSLASGLSYEQYF.